This T cell receptor (beta chain) was captured by sequencing in a study of blood T cells in healthy people across ages. Study-wide results and limits: Conclusively comparing naive with antigen-experienced cells was impossible with unsorted PBMCs. Age brought a roughly linear fall in TCR beta diversity measured per million T cells.

As regards this clonotype: Its antigen is not known. At one of its ends the junction is not consistent with the germline gene, which may arise from a read error.

The authors ran a second PCR of about 7 to 11 cycles using a sample-barcoded 5' primer and a J-beta primer mix. TCRdb itself ran the 5' RACE reads through MiXCR, one entry per CDR3 protein. The sample lists 650,000 to 900,000 distinct CDR3 sequences; about 62% were seen once. The CDR3 extends over 14 amino acids. This receptor was obtained from a man aged 25 to 40 in good health. Sequencing was performed on blood. The J gene is TRBJ2-5, the V gene TRBV12-3 or TRBV12-4, with D possibly being TRBD2 (7 bases). The CDR3 sequence: CAGSHGGPPETQYF. Here the CDR3 DNA reads TGTGCCGGCAGCCACGGGGGGCCCCCTGAGACCCAGTACTTC.